The 27 T cell receptor beta chains in this list originate from one sample, sequenced in a study of cytomegalovirus exposure and HLA in healthy donors. PCR employed 60 Vbeta and 13 Jbeta primers. Produced via immunoSEQ multiplex PCR; TCRdb's table is partial and in-frame only. The repertoire consists of under 150,000 clones, with under 85% occurring once and the leading ten covering 1.6%. Material: PBMCs. The receptors were sampled from a woman between 18 and 29 years old in good health and CMV-seronegative.

In its sample, this clone was seen once. The rearrangement links TRBV10-3 to TRBJ1-4, with a weak D call TRBD1 (5 bases). The CDR3 runs 14 residues. V gave up 3 bases and J gave up 4 bases, with 9 bases separating them. The germline gives CDR1 ENHRY, CDR2 SYGVKD. The CDR3 loop reads CAISDNRNNEKLFF. The CDR3 DNA sequence: TGTGCCATCAGTGATAACAGGAATAATGAAAAACTGTTTTTT.

This clone was counted once. The V and J genes are TRBV10-2 and TRBJ2-1; perhaps TRBD2 as D (7 bases). V was trimmed by 0 bases and J by 14 bases, leaving 14 bases between them. There are 13 residues in the CDR3. Germline lookup yields CDR1 WSHSY and CDR2 SAAADI. As DNA, the CDR3 is TGCGCCAGCAGTGAGTCGGGGGGGGCCCTGAAGTTCTTC. It is translated as CASSESGGALKFF.

The chain employs TRBV6-6 and TRBJ1-1, with D hard to call. The germline V and J ends were trimmed by 4 bases and 4 bases, with 10 bases remaining between them. CDR3 length: 13 residues. CDR1 MNHNY and CDR2 SVGAGI come from the germline V gene (reference sequence). The CDR3 nucleotides read TGTGCCAGCAGTTCAAGGGAGGGCACTGAAGCTTTCTTT. Translating it yields CASSSREGTEAFF.

The chain employs TRBV10-3 and TRBJ1-1; D may be TRBD1 (6 bases). Deletions cut 10 bases from V and 2 bases from J, with 14 bases between. The length of the CDR3 is 13 residues. The germline V gene has CDR1 ENHRY and CDR2 SYGVKD. The CDR3, as DNA: TGTGCCAACAAACAGGGACCAAACACTGAAGCTTTCTTT. It specifies CANKQGPNTEAFF.

This clone was seen a handful of times. CDR3 DNA sequence: TGTGCCAGCAGCCCGAGAGCTGGAAACACCATATATTTT. Translated: CASSPRAGNTIYF. The chain recombines TRBV2 with TRBJ1-3, with D uncertain. The germline gives CDR1 SNHLY, CDR2 FYNNEI. The length of the CDR3 is 13 residues. Trimming pared 6 bases from V and 2 bases from J, leaving 8 bases between.

This clone was detected only a few times. The chain employs TRBV5-8 and TRBJ1-2, with 9 bases aligning to TRBD1. Germline-derived CDR1 and CDR2 are SGHTS and YDEGEE. The trim removed 4 bases at V and 11 bases at J, leaving 12 bases unmatched. The CDR3 is 14 amino acids. CDR3 protein: CASSVLDRGDVYTF. The CDR3 DNA reads TGTGCCAGCAGCGTCCTGGACAGGGGAGATGTTTACACCTTC. The whole variable domain, filled in from reference TRBV5-8 and TRBJ1-2, reads EAGVTQSPTHLIKTRGQQATLRCSPISGHTSVYWYQQALGLGLQFLLWYDEGEERNRGNFPPRFSGRQFPNYSSELNVNALELEDSALYLCASSVLDRGDVYTFGSGTRLTVV.

This sequence joins TRBV27 and TRBJ1-1; tentatively, D is TRBD1 (5 bases). V gave up 2 bases and J gave up 5 bases, with 12 bases separating them. The CDR3 sequence is 14 residues long. CDR1 and CDR2 from the germline V gene are MNHEY and SMNVEV (reference sequence). CDR3 sequence (DNA): TGTGCCAGCAGTTTACAGGGCCTGGGGACTGAAGCTTTCTTT. It translates to CASSLQGLGTEAFF.

The chain joins TRBV10-1 to TRBJ1-6; 8 nucleotides align to TRBD1. In germline, CDR1 is WNHNN, CDR2 SYGVQD (reference sequence). V dropped 4 bases and J dropped 7; count of bases not matched to a gene: 3. The CDR3 covers 14 residues. The CDR3 bases are TGCGCCAGCAGTGCGGACAGGGTGAATTCACCCCTCCACTTT. Its translation is CASSADRVNSPLHF.

The rearrangement joins TRBV29-1 to TRBJ2-7, with 7 bases aligning to TRBD2. V dropped 6 bases and J dropped 3; count of bases not matched to a gene: 5. Germline CDR1 reads SQVTM; CDR2 reads ANQGSEA. CDR3 size: 12 residues. This CDR3 is CSVSGTNYEQYF. Here the CDR3 DNA reads TGCAGCGTGTCCGGGACTAACTACGAGCAGTACTTC.

The genes are TRBV20-1 and TRBJ2-1, with D perhaps matching TRBD1 (6 bases). Germline values: CDR1 DFQATT, CDR2 SNEGSKA (reference sequence). Trimming removed 6 bases from V and 10 bases from J, with 10 bases in between. CDR3 length: 10 residues. Here the CDR3 DNA reads TGCAGTGCGAGGACAGAAGAGCAGTTCTTC. Encoded protein: CSARTEEQFF.

This clone was seen a handful of times. The chain combines TRBV2 with TRBJ1-1; D might be TRBD1 (6 bases). The germline CDR1 and CDR2 sequences are SNHLY and FYNNEI. Trimming pared 4 bases from V and 3 bases from J, leaving 9 bases between. CDR3 length: 13 residues. The CDR3 protein is CASSGNRDTEAFF. In DNA, the CDR3 is TGTGCCAGCAGTGGTAACAGGGACACTGAAGCTTTCTTT.

The CDR3 region has the DNA TGTGCCAGTAGCATTAACAGGGATAGTAATTCACCCCTCCACTTT. It specifies CASSINRDSNSPLHF. The rearrangement uses TRBV19 and TRBJ1-6; a weak D match, TRBD1 (6 bases). Germline values: CDR1 LNHDA, CDR2 SQIVND (reference sequence). Trimming removed 6 bases from V and 6 bases from J, with 15 bases in between. The CDR3 loop spans 15 amino acids. The full variable domain, with the rest looked up from reference TRBV19 and TRBJ1-6, is DGGITQSPKYLFRKEGQNVTLSCEQNLNHDAMYWYRQDPGQGLRLIYYSQIVNDFQKGDIAEGYSVSREKKESFPLTVTSAQKNPTAFYLCASSINRDSNSPLHFGNGTRLTVT.

This chain links TRBV7-2 with TRBJ1-4; 7 bases fit TRBD1. V lost 4 bases to trimming and J lost 5 bases; unmatched junction nucleotides: 10. Germline V lookup: CDR1 SGHTA, CDR2 FQGNSA. This CDR3 spans 16 amino acids. The CDR3 region is CASSSEGGRANEKLFF. Written as DNA, the CDR3 is TGTGCCAGCAGCTCAGAAGGGGGCAGGGCCAATGAAAAACTGTTTTTT.

This clone was seen many times. V and J are TRBV28 and TRBJ2-7; tentatively, D is TRBD1 (5 bases). Trimming took 5 bases from V and 3 from J, leaving 8 bases between them. The CDR3 is 12 residues long. Germline assignment: CDR1 MDHEN and CDR2 SYDVKM. This CDR3 is CASSPDSYEQYF. DNA of the CDR3: TGTGCCAGCAGTCCTGACAGCTACGAGCAGTACTTC.

The chain couples TRBV9 to TRBJ2-6; 8 bases are a match to TRBD1. Losses at the gene ends were 4 bases for V and 0 bases for J; bases not matched to a gene: 12. Germline CDR1 and CDR2: SGDLS and YYNGEE. There are 19 residues in the CDR3. CDR3 sequence reads: CASSPGLTGASSGANVLTF. In DNA form, the CDR3 reads TGTGCCAGCAGCCCCGGGCTGACAGGGGCGAGCTCTGGGGCCAACGTCCTGACTTTC.

CDR3 protein: CASSSERPANEQFF. The CDR3 coding sequence is TGCGCCAGCAGCTCCGAGCGGCCGGCCAATGAGCAGTTCTTC. This chain connects TRBV5-1 to TRBJ2-1, with D tentatively TRBD2 (5 bases). With 3 bases removed from V and 6 bases from J, the gap between germline ends came to 13 bases. From germline, CDR1 is SGHRS and CDR2 YFSETQ. This CDR3 spans 14 amino acids.

There are a few counts of this clone. The chain joins TRBV28 to TRBJ1-2; weak D call: TRBD1 (5 bases). V lost 2 bases, J lost 8 bases, and 9 bases lay in between. This CDR3 is built from 12 residues. Looked up from germline, CDR1 is MDHEN and CDR2 is SYDVKM. The CDR3 sequence is CASSLLGQGYTF. The CDR3 DNA reads TGTGCCAGCAGTTTACTGGGGCAAGGCTACACCTTC.

There are a few counts of this clone. The chain employs TRBV4-1 and TRBJ1-6, with TRBD1 identical over 7 bases. CDR1 is MGHRA and CDR2 is YSYEKL in the germline V gene. The J segment lost 5 bases and the V segment lost 4 bases, leaving 8 bases of the junction unmatched. The CDR3 is 16 amino acids. Here the CDR3 reads CASSPLDRSHNSPLHF. The CDR3 region has the DNA TGCGCCAGCAGCCCTCTGGACAGGTCCCATAATTCACCCCTCCACTTT.

The chain employs TRBV6-1 and TRBJ1-1; tentatively, D is TRBD1 (6 bases). Per the germline V gene, CDR1 is MNHNS and CDR2 is SASEGT. The CDR3 has 15 residues. Trimming removed 4 bases from V and 0 bases from J, with 12 bases in between. The CDR3 sequence is CASSVRTVMNTEAFF. The CDR3 DNA follows: TGTGCCAGCAGTGTGAGGACAGTTATGAACACTGAAGCTTTCTTT.

The rearrangement joins TRBV2 to TRBJ1-3; D perhaps matches TRBD1 (5 bases). The germline CDR1 and CDR2 sequences are SNHLY and FYNNEI. The CDR3 is 12 residues long. Trimming took off 8 bases at V and 4 bases at J, with 9 bases between the two ends. CDR3 in amino acids: CASGGLGNTIYF. Written as DNA, the CDR3 is TGTGCCAGCGGGGGACTCGGAAACACCATATATTTT. Combining the CDR3 with reference TRBV2 and TRBJ1-3 gives the whole variable domain EPEVTQTPSHQVTQMGQEVILRCVPISNHLYFYWYRQILGQKVEFLVSFYNNEISEKSEIFDDQFSVERPDGSNFTLKIRSTKLEDSAMYFCASGGLGNTIYFGEGSWLTVV.

V is TRBV4-1 and J is TRBJ2-7; D ambiguous. The V end was cut by 3 bases, the J end by 2 bases, with 8 bases between. This CDR3 region has 13 residues. Germline V gives CDR1 MGHRA, CDR2 YSYEKL. The CDR3 sequence is CASSHNLAYEQYF. The CDR3, as DNA: TGCGCCAGCAGCCATAACTTAGCCTACGAGCAGTACTTC.

The chain carries TRBV11-2 and TRBJ1-4; no reliable D call. Germline CDR1 reads SGHAT; CDR2 reads FQNNGV. The V end lost 5 bases, the J end lost 4 bases, and 11 bases lay between the germline ends. This CDR3 contains 14 residues. CDR3 bases: TGTGCCAGCAGCCCCGAGGAAAGTAATGAAAAACTGTTTTTT. This sequence encodes CASSPEESNEKLFF.

J is TRBJ1-1 and V is TRBV29-1; 9 nucleotides align to TRBD1. CDR3 size: 15 residues. Germline CDR1 SQVTM, CDR2 ANQGSEA. V lost 6 bases and J lost 5; bases outside the gene matches: 13. In DNA, the CDR3 is TGCAGCGTGGGGTTGGGGACAGGGAGAGGGACTGAAGCTTTCTTT. Translation: CSVGLGTGRGTEAFF.

This clone was seen only a few times. The chain combines TRBV6-6 with TRBJ1-4; a possible D gene is TRBD1 (5 bases). Germline-derived CDR1 and CDR2 are MNHNY and SVGAGI (reference sequence). V dropped 5 bases and J dropped 5 bases, with 12 bases sitting between them. CDR3 size: 14 residues. In DNA, the CDR3 is TGTGCCAGCAGTCTCGGGACTGGAAATGAAAAACTGTTTTTT. It yields the protein CASSLGTGNEKLFF.

This clone was seen a few times. The gene calls are TRBV28 and TRBJ1-1; D uncertain. Trimming took 5 bases from V and 2 from J, leaving 12 bases between them. CDR3 length: 14 residues. Looked up from germline, CDR1 is MDHEN and CDR2 is SYDVKM. The CDR3 reads CASSPAVLNTEAFF. As DNA, the CDR3 is TGTGCCAGCAGTCCCGCGGTCTTAAACACTGAAGCTTTCTTT. Complete variable domain (other parts from reference TRBV28 and TRBJ1-1): DVKVTQSSRYLVKRTGEKVFLECVQDMDHENMFWYRQDPGLGLRLIYFSYDVKMKEKGDIPEGYSVSREKKERFSLILESASTNQTSMYLCASSPAVLNTEAFFGQGTRLTVV.

This clone appeared a few times. CDR3 bases: TGTGCCAGCAGCTTAGTTGCGTTTATTGACTATGGCTACACCTTC. Translation gives CASSLVAFIDYGYTF. V is TRBV11-2 and J is TRBJ1-2; D not certain. CDR1 and CDR2 (germline): SGHAT, FQNNGV. Trimming took 1 base from V and 3 from J, leaving 12 bases between them. The CDR3 runs 15 residues.

The chain is built from TRBV2 and TRBJ2-5; 7 bases agree with TRBD1. The CDR3 contains 13 residues. The trim removed 10 bases at V and 5 bases at J, leaving 10 bases unmatched. Looked up from germline, CDR1 is SNHLY and CDR2 is FYNNEI. The CDR3 region has the DNA TGTGCCACCTGGGACAGCCTTAGGGAGACCCAGTACTTC. Protein product: CATWDSLRETQYF.